This passage covers 9 T cell receptor beta chains from one sample sequenced in a study of long-term antiretroviral therapy in people with HIV. Runs used v3.0 of the immunoSEQ assay and were done at survey level. Using immunoSEQ multiplex PCR, the repertoire was profiled, and TCRdb retains in-frame clones only, with some absent. Counted here are more than 30,000 clones, about 80% occurring once; the ten biggest clones make up 7.9%. Source: unsorted PBMCs, taken 0.4 years before starting antiretroviral therapy. These receptors all stem from a man aged 18 to 35 with HIV.

The chain couples TRBV7-2 to TRBJ1-3; 9 bases line up with TRBD1. The germline V gene encodes CDR1 SGHTA and CDR2 FQGNSA. The length of the CDR3 is 17 residues. Trimming cost V 3 bases and J 2 bases; bases outside gene matches: 8. In DNA form, the CDR3 reads TGTGCCAGCAGCTTCGATACCGGGACAGGGACTGGAAACACCATATATTTT. Amino acid sequence: CASSFDTGTGTGNTIYF.

The J gene is TRBJ2-7, the V gene TRBV7-9; D not certain. The CDR3 is 13 residues long. Germline-derived CDR1 and CDR2 are SEHNR and FQNEAQ (reference sequence). V was shortened by 4 bases and J by 0 bases, with 7 bases between the two germline ends. Here the CDR3 reads CASSSAGSYEQYF. DNA of the CDR3: TGTGCCAGCAGCTCCGCCGGCTCCTACGAGCAGTACTTC.

With regard to this clone: This sample includes further DNA sequences coding for the same CDR3. The chain links TRBV30 to TRBJ1-3; D is undetermined. V was pared by 3 bases and J by 4 bases, with 7 bases between. This CDR3 has 12 amino acids. Per the germline V gene, CDR1 is GTSNPN and CDR2 is SVGIG (reference sequence). The CDR3 sequence: CAWRGSGNTIYF. In DNA form, the CDR3 reads TGTGCCTGGAGAGGGAGCGGAAACACCATATATTTT.

The chain recombines TRBV5-4 with TRBJ1-5, with D tentatively TRBD1 (5 bases). This CDR3 spans 15 amino acids. Per the germline V gene, CDR1 is SGHNT and CDR2 is YYREEE (reference sequence). V shed 0 bases and J shed 1 base, with 8 bases lying between them. Written as DNA, the CDR3 is TGTGCCAGCAGCTTGGGAGGGGAGAGCAATCAGCCCCAGCATTTT. Amino acids: CASSLGGESNQPQHF.

This chain uses TRBV6-1 with TRBJ2-3; D unclear. This CDR3 contains 13 residues. V was pared by 4 bases and J by 2 bases, with 7 bases between. Germline V gene lookup returns CDR1 MNHNS and CDR2 SASEGT. The CDR3 bases are TGTGCCAGCAGTGTTAGGTTCACAGATACGCAGTATTTT. It translates to CASSVRFTDTQYF.

This chain joins TRBV27 and TRBJ1-1; a weak D match, TRBD1 (6 bases). The CDR3 loop spans 14 amino acids. Germline CDR1 reads MNHEY; CDR2 reads SMNVEV (reference sequence). V lost 6 bases to trimming and J lost 1 base, with 12 bases between them. CDR3 bases: TGTGCCAGCAGACTTGGACAGCGGAACACTGAAGCTTTCTTT. This sequence encodes CASRLGQRNTEAFF.

V usage is TRBV2 and J usage is TRBJ1-4; D call uncertain. V was cut by 9 bases and J by 5 bases, with 13 bases left in between. CDR1 and CDR2 from the germline V gene are SNHLY and FYNNEI. The CDR3 is 13 residues long. The CDR3: CASTRDRNEKLFF. DNA of the CDR3: TGTGCCAGTACCCGAGACCGAAATGAAAAACTGTTTTTT.

The chain uses TRBV27 and TRBJ2-5; no definite D call. Per germline, CDR1 MNHEY and CDR2 SMNVEV (reference sequence). The V and J ends lost 5 bases and 2 bases respectively, with 9 bases between them. The CDR3 is 13 amino acids. The CDR3 DNA sequence: TGTGCCAGCAGTCCAAGGTGGCAAGAGACCCAGTACTTC. Residues: CASSPRWQETQYF.

The gene calls are TRBV19 and TRBJ2-7, with a weak D call TRBD1 (6 bases). The CDR3 is 14 amino acids. V lost 3 bases and J lost 4, with 13 bases in between. CDR1 and CDR2 from the germline V gene are LNHDA and SQIVND (reference sequence). For the CDR3, the DNA is TGTGCCAGTAGTATCACCGGGACACTTTACGAGCAGTACTTC. This translates into CASSITGTLYEQYF.